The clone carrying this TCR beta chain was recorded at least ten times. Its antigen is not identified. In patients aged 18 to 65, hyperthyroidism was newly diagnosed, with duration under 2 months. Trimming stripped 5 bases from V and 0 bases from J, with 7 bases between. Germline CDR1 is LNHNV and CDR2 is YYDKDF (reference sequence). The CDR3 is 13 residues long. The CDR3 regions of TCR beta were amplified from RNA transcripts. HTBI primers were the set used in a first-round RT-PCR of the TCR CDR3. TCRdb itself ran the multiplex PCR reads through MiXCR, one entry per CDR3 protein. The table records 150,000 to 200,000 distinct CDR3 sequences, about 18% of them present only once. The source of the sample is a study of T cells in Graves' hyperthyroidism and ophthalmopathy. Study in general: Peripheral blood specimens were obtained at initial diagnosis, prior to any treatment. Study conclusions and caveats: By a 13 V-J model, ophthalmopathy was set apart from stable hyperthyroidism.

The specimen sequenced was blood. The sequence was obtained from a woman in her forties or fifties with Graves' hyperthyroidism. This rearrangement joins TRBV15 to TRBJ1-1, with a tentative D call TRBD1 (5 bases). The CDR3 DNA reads TGTGCCACCAGCGACAGATTGAACACTGAAGCTTTCTTT. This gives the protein CATSDRLNTEAFF.